The 16 T cell receptor beta chains listed next were all sequenced from one sample in a study of blood T cell repertoires in COVID-19. Clones were sequenced by immunoSEQ multiplex PCR, and TCRdb holds only the in-frame ones, with some missing. Here the sample spans roughly 70,000 clones, approximately 83% being singletons. The sequenced sample was peripheral blood. The source is a woman in her fifties or sixties with acute or convalescent COVID-19.

This clone turned up a few times. This chain uses TRBV7-2 with TRBJ1-6, with a weak D call TRBD1 (6 bases). V was trimmed by 5 bases and J by 7 bases, leaving 18 bases between them. This CDR3 spans 16 amino acids. The germline CDR1 and CDR2 sequences are SGHTA and FQGNSA. CDR3: CASSPIGQRINSPLHF. CDR3 coding DNA: TGTGCCAGCAGCCCCATCGGACAGCGGATAAATTCACCCCTCCACTTT.

As for this clone: A junction end diverges from the germline sequence, so it may reflect a read error. This chain joins TRBV2 and TRBJ2-4, with 9 bases lining up with TRBD1. The CDR3 runs to 12 residues. Germline V gene sequence: CDR1 SNHLY, CDR2 FYNNEI. CDR3 amino acids: CASSGLDRGRDF. The CDR3 nucleotides read TGTGCCAGCAGTGGTCTGGACAGGGGAAGGGACTTC.

V is TRBV30 and J is TRBJ2-1; perhaps TRBD2 as D (7 bases). This CDR3 is 16 amino acids long. CDR1 is GTSNPN and CDR2 is SVGIG in the germline V gene (reference sequence). Trimming shortened V by 2 bases and J by 6 bases, and 20 bases separated the two germline ends. CDR3 in amino acids: CAWSPVGRGPPNEQFF. Here the CDR3 DNA reads TGTGCCTGGAGTCCCGTCGGGCGGGGGCCTCCCAATGAGCAGTTCTTC.

This sequence joins TRBV6-1 and TRBJ1-5; 7 nucleotides align to TRBD1. Trimming removed 2 bases from V and 6 bases from J; junction bases left unmatched: 7. CDR1 and CDR2 from the germline V gene are MNHNS and SASEGT. The length of the CDR3 is 15 residues. CDR3 bases: TGTGCCAGCAGTGAAAGACAGGGAAGGGGTCAGCCCCAGCATTTT. Translated: CASSERQGRGQPQHF.

The V gene is TRBV2, the J gene TRBJ1-6, with 7 positions matching TRBD1. The trim removed 8 bases at V and 1 base at J, leaving 5 bases unmatched. The germline gives CDR1 SNHLY, CDR2 FYNNEI. The CDR3 is made up of 15 amino acids. CDR3 sequence: CASHHRGSYNSPLHF. The CDR3 bases are TGTGCCAGCCACCACAGGGGTTCCTATAATTCACCCCTCCACTTT.

The rearrangement uses TRBV18 and TRBJ2-1; 15 bases agree with TRBD2. The V segment lost 3 bases and the J segment 5 bases; nucleotides outside the gene matches: 11. The CDR3 contains 19 residues. Germline V lookup: CDR1 KGHSH, CDR2 LQKENI. The CDR3 region has the DNA TGTGCCAGCTCACCCTGGGGACTAGCGGGAGGAGAGCGACACAATGAGCAGTTCTTC. Translated: CASSPWGLAGGERHNEQFF.

This chain links TRBV30 with TRBJ1-1; D remains ambiguous. The length of the CDR3 is 13 residues. The V and J ends lost 2 bases and 4 bases respectively, with 11 bases between them. Germline-derived CDR1 and CDR2 are GTSNPN and SVGIG (reference sequence). CDR3 sequence reads: CAWSPPYATEAFF. The CDR3 DNA reads as TGTGCCTGGAGTCCCCCCTATGCCACTGAAGCTTTCTTT.

The V call is TRBV10-2, the J call TRBJ2-7; tentatively, D is TRBD2 (6 bases). Germline V gene lookup returns CDR1 WSHSY and CDR2 SAAADI. The CDR3 extends over 17 amino acids. With 10 bases removed from V and 2 bases from J, the gap between germline ends came to 27 bases. CDR3 protein: CATRSVTATRDPYEQYF. The CDR3 region has the DNA TGCGCCACCCGTAGTGTAACCGCGACTAGAGATCCCTACGAGCAGTACTTC.

CDR3: CASSNLGGSSYEQYF. As DNA, the CDR3 is TGTGCCAGTAGTAACCTCGGGGGGAGTTCCTACGAGCAGTACTTC. V gene TRBV19 combines with J gene TRBJ2-7, with 7 nucleotides matching TRBD2. The CDR3 covers 15 residues. CDR1 LNHDA and CDR2 SQIVND come from the germline V gene (reference sequence). Trimming at V came to 4 bases and at J to 1 base, leaving 7 bases not matched to a gene.

The V call is TRBV7-2, the J call TRBJ1-3; maybe TRBD1 (6 bases). Trimming stripped 1 base from V and 0 bases from J, with 19 bases between. The CDR3 is made up of 19 amino acids. CDR1 SGHTA and CDR2 FQGNSA come from the germline V gene. The CDR3 DNA is TGTGCCAGCAGCTTAGTAGGCACAGGGTCCACGGCCTCTGGAAACACCATATATTTT. The encoded protein is CASSLVGTGSTASGNTIYF.

The rearrangement links TRBV10-1 to TRBJ2-1, with TRBD1 matching 7 bases. The V segment lost 5 bases and the J segment 10 bases; nucleotides outside the gene matches: 5. Looked up from germline, CDR1 is WNHNN and CDR2 is SYGVQD (reference sequence). This CDR3 has 12 amino acids. The chain's CDR3 is CASSNRGREQFF. CDR3 nucleotide sequence: TGCGCCAGCAGTAACAGGGGTCGAGAGCAGTTCTTC.

This clone has just a few counts. The rearrangement uses TRBV4-1 and TRBJ2-1, with 11 positions matching TRBD2. The ends lost 1 base at V and 0 bases at J; junction bases unmatched: 17. This CDR3 comprises 22 residues. The germline CDR1 and CDR2 sequences are MGHRA and YSYEKL. The CDR3 DNA is TGCGCCAGCAGCCAAGGACCGGGTGGACTAGCGGGTCATTCCAGCTCCTACAATGAGCAGTTCTTC. It translates to CASSQGPGGLAGHSSSYNEQFF.

The rearrangement uses TRBV9 and TRBJ1-3; the match to TRBD1 covers 7 bases. V shed 0 bases and J 0 bases; nucleotides not matched to a gene: 6. The CDR3 is 17 amino acids. CDR1 is SGDLS, CDR2 YYNGEE, per germline. CDR3 residues: CASSVAGQTISGNTIYF. DNA of the CDR3: TGTGCCAGCAGCGTAGCGGGACAGACCATCTCTGGAAACACCATATATTTT.

The chain employs TRBV15 and TRBJ1-3; D ambiguous. This CDR3 is 13 amino acids long. Germline CDR1 and CDR2: LNHNV and YYDKDF (reference sequence). Trimming took 6 bases from V and 10 from J, leaving 16 bases between them. The CDR3 bases are TGTGCCACCAGTGAAATAGGCAAGAGGACCATATATTTT. Amino acid sequence: CATSEIGKRTIYF.

The chain uses TRBV21-1 and TRBJ1-5; the table calls TRBD1, which could not be checked here. TRBV21-1 is annotated as a pseudogene. The CDR3 runs to 14 residues. DNA for the CDR3: TGTGCCATGGGGGCAGGGCCAGCAAAGGGGCCCCAGCATTTT. Translating it yields CAMGAGPAKGPQHF.

The rearrangement uses TRBV7-2 and TRBJ2-1; D gene ambiguous. Trimming left V 1 base short and J 5 bases short, with 6 bases between. The germline V gene has CDR1 SGHTA and CDR2 FQGNSA. This CDR3 spans 13 amino acids. The CDR3 loop reads CASSLVSHNEQFF. The CDR3 DNA sequence: TGTGCCAGCAGCTTAGTATCCCACAATGAGCAGTTCTTC.